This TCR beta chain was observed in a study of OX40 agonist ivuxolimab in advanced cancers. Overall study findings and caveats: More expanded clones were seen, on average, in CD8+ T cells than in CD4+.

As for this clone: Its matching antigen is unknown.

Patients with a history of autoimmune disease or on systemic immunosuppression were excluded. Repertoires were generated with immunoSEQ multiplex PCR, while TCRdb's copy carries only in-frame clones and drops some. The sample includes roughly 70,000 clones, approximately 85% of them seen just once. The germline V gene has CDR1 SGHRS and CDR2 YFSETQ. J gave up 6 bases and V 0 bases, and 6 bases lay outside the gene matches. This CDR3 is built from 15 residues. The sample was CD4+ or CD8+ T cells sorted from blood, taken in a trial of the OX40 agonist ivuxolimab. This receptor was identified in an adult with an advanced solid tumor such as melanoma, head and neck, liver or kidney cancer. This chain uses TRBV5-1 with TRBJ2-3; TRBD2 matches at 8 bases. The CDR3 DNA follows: TGCGCCAGCAGCTTGGATTCGGGGGGGCTGGATACGCAGTATTTT. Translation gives CASSLDSGGLDTQYF. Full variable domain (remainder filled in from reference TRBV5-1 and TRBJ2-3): KAGVTQTPRYLIKTRGQQVTLSCSPISGHRSVSWYQQTPGQGLQFLFEYFSETQRNKGNFPGRFSGRQFSNSRSEMNVSTLELGDSALYLCASSLDSGGLDTQYFGPGTRLTVL.